Here is one T cell receptor (beta chain) with its context. Its specificity is unknown. The data were produced by immunoSEQ multiplex PCR, yet TCRdb's version contains in-frame clones alone and is incomplete. The data show 140,000 to 150,000 clones, around 88% seen once. Stated time point: blood 4 weeks post-SBRT, at nephrectomy. The treatment is: 15 Gy SBRT to primary tumor, nephrectomy 4 weeks later. After SBRT, blood was collected at 2 and 4 weeks, plus baseline. CDR1 is MNHNY and CDR2 is SVGAGI in the germline V gene (reference sequence). Trimming took 8 bases from V and 2 from J, leaving 10 bases between them. The CDR3 totals 13 residues. These data come from a study of radiation and T cells in renal cell carcinoma. General study results and limits: From baseline, blood top tumor clonotypes peaked at 2 weeks post-radiation.

V usage is TRBV6-6 and J usage is TRBJ1-3; no clear D. This TCR came from a woman in her fifties or sixties with renal cell carcinoma. Specimen: blood, collected from a patient whose treatment included radiotherapy and nephrectomy. The CDR3 bases are TGTGCCAGCGGTTTAATAGCTGGAAACACCATATATTTT. It is translated as CASGLIAGNTIYF.